This T cell receptor (beta chain) comes out of a study of T cell responses to AZD1222 COVID-19 vaccine. Study observations and caveats: The breadth and depth of Spike-specific TCRs increased once two AZD1222 doses had been given. Donors were mostly white British, more females; clonal diversity possibly underestimated. CD4 TCRs associated with vaccination spanned spike, dominating at 160-218 and 743-854. Only a handful of AZD1222 recipients, roughly six in all, had baseline seropositivity.

A word on this clone: What it binds is unknown.

Repertoires were generated with immunoSEQ multiplex PCR, while TCRdb's copy carries only in-frame clones and drops some. The sample records some 130,000 clones, 80% to 95% being singletons. Germline V gene sequence: CDR1 GTSNPN, CDR2 SVGIG (reference sequence). The V end was cut by 1 base, the J end by 10 bases, with 10 bases between. This CDR3 comprises 11 residues. The chain is built from TRBV30 and TRBJ1-2; a weak D match, TRBD1 (6 bases). The sequencing used peripheral blood, collected on day 0 of AZD1222 vaccination. This receptor was identified in an adult in good health. The CDR3 DNA reads as TGTGCCTGGAGTGACCCAGGGGCCTACACCTTC. The encoded protein is CAWSDPGAYTF. Drawing the rest from reference TRBV30 and TRBJ1-2, the complete variable domain is SQTIHQWPATLVQPVGSPLSLECTVEGTSNPNLYWYRQAAGRGLQLLFYSVGIGQISSEVPQNLSASRPQDRQFILSSKKLLLSDSGFYLCAWSDPGAYTFGSGTRLTVV.